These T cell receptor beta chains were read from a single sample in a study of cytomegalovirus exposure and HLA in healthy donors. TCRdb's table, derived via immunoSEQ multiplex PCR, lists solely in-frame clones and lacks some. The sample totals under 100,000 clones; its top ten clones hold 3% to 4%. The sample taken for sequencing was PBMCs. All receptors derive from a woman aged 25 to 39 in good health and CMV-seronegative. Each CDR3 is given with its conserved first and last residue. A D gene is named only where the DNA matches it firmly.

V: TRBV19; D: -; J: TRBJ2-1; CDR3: CASSLTFLSSYNEQFF; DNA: TGTGCCAGTAGTCTCACCTTCTTGAGCTCCTACAATGAGCAGTTCTTC
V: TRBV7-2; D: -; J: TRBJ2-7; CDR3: CASSLGLARYEQYF; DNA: TGTGCCAGCAGCTTAGGCCTAGCTAGATACGAGCAGTACTTC
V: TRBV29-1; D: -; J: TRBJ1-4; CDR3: CSVGDTVKEKLFF; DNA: TGCAGCGTTGGGGACACGGTAAAGGAAAAACTGTTTTTT
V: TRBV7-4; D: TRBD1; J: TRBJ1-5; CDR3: CASSLIGPGTGGISSNQPQHF; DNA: TGTGCCAGCAGCTTAATAGGACCCGGGACAGGGGGCATAAGTAGCAATCAGCCCCAGCATTTT
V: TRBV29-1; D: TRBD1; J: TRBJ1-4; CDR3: CSVALGTGGDEKLFF; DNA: TGCAGCGTTGCCCTAGGGACAGGGGGAGATGAAAAACTGTTTTTT
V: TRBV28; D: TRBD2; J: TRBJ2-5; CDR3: CASNHGGGTSGRGETQYF; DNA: TGTGCCAGCAACCACGGGGGGGGGACTAGCGGGAGGGGAGAGACCCAGTACTTC
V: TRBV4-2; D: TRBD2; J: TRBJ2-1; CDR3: CASSLGRAGLAGDSYNEQFF; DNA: TGTGCCAGCAGCCTCGGAAGGGCGGGACTAGCGGGGGACTCCTACAATGAGCAGTTCTTC
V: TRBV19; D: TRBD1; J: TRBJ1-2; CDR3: CASSTPGQEGNGYTF; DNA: TGTGCCAGTAGTACCCCGGGACAGGAAGGCAATGGCTACACCTTC
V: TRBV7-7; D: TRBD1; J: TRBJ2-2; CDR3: CASSLSRTGGTGELFF; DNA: TGTGCTAGCAGCCTCTCCCGGACAGGGGGCACCGGGGAGCTGTTTTTT
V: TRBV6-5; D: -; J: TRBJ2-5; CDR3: CASSYPVGETQYF; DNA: TGTGCCAGCAGTTACCCGGTCGGGGAGACCCAGTACTTC
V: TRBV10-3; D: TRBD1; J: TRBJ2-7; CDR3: CAIRDRGDEQYF; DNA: TGTGCCATCAGAGACAGGGGGGACGAGCAGTACTTC
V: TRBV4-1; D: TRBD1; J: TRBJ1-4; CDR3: CASSRGQGGRTNEKLFF; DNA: TGCGCCAGCAGTCGGGGACAGGGAGGAAGAACTAATGAAAAACTGTTTTTT
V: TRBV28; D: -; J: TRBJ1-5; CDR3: CASILYPRGRVQPQHF; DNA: TGTGCCAGCATCCTATACCCCAGGGGTCGCGTTCAGCCCCAGCATTTT
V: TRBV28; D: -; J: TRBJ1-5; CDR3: CASSLKFPKRHQPQHF; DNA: TGTGCCAGCAGTTTAAAGTTCCCAAAGCGGCATCAGCCCCAGCATTTT
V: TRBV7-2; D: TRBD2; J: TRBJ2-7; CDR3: CASSSSGGDLYEQYF; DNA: TGTGCCAGCAGCTCCAGCGGGGGGGACCTCTACGAGCAGTACTTC
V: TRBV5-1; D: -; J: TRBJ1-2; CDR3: CASSLGTREGYGYTF; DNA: TGCGCCAGCAGCTTGGGGACCAGAGAGGGCTATGGCTACACCTTC
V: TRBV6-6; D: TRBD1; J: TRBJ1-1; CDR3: CASSYSTGTTEAFF; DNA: TGTGCCAGCAGTTACTCGACAGGGACCACTGAAGCTTTCTTT
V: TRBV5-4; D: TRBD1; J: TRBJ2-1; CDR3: CASRDGTDNNEQFF; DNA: TGTGCCAGCAGGGACGGGACAGACAACAATGAGCAGTTCTTC
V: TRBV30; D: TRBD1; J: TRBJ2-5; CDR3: CAWNRGTQETQYF; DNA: TGTGCCTGGAACAGGGGTACTCAGGAGACCCAGTACTTC
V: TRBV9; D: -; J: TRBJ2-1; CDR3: CASSGRYNEQFF; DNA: TGTGCCAGCAGCGGCAGATACAATGAGCAGTTCTTC
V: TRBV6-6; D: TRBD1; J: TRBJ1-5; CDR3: CASKGQVNQPQHF; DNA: TGTGCCAGCAAGGGACAGGTCAATCAGCCCCAGCATTTT
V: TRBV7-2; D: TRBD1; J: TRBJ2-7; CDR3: CASSSRQGPYEQYF; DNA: TGTGCCAGCAGCTCTAGACAGGGTCCCTACGAGCAGTACTTC